What follows are 7 T cell receptor beta chains derived from one specimen sequenced in a study of technical replicates of blood from several donors. Sequencing used immunoSEQ multiplex PCR; TCRdb keeps in-frame clones, though not all of them. The table has approximately 59,000 clones, around 96% seen once; the top ten hold roughly 3.1%. Sequencing input: PBMCs. The receptors shown here come from a human donor in good health. Some clones in this sample may be carry-over from other donors' samples.

The J gene is TRBJ2-7, the V gene TRBV5-1; D is possibly TRBD1 (5 bases). The CDR3 loop spans 14 amino acids. The germline CDR1 and CDR2 sequences are SGHRS and YFSETQ. V gave up 2 bases and J gave up 2 bases, with 11 bases separating them. CDR3 bases: TGCGCCAGCAGCTTACACAGGTACCCCTACGAGCAGTACTTC. This encodes CASSLHRYPYEQYF.

V gene TRBV27 combines with J gene TRBJ2-2, with TRBD2 matching over 13 bases. J was trimmed by 4 bases and V by 6 bases; bases with no gene match: 8. The CDR3 has 17 residues. Per the germline V gene, CDR1 is MNHEY and CDR2 is SMNVEV (reference sequence). CDR3: CASSRLAGGPTTGELFF. CDR3 bases: TGTGCCAGCAGCCGACTAGCGGGAGGCCCAACCACCGGGGAGCTGTTTTTT.

The gene calls are TRBV6-1 and TRBJ2-7, with 9 bases that match TRBD1. The ends lost 7 bases at V and 4 bases at J; junction bases unmatched: 11. Looked up from germline, CDR1 is MNHNS and CDR2 is SASEGT. This CDR3 region has 15 residues. The CDR3 bases are TGTGCCAGCACCGGGACAGGGACCCTTGGGTACGAGCAGTACTTC. This gives the protein CASTGTGTLGYEQYF.

The chain links TRBV5-4 to TRBJ1-2; no definite D call. The V end was cut by 4 bases, the J end by 2 bases, with 12 bases between. This CDR3 region has 14 residues. The germline V gene has CDR1 SGHNT and CDR2 YYREEE (reference sequence). The CDR3 spells CASSSRLLNYGYTF. CDR3 bases: TGTGCCAGCAGCAGTCGACTATTGAACTATGGCTACACCTTC.

This chain joins TRBV18 and TRBJ1-1, with D possibly TRBD1 on 5 matching bases. The CDR3 covers 13 residues. The germline gives CDR1 KGHSH, CDR2 LQKENI. Trimming removed 6 bases from V and 4 bases from J, with 12 bases in between. The CDR3 here is CASSEDTSTEAFF. In DNA form, the CDR3 reads TGTGCCAGCTCCGAGGACACTTCCACTGAAGCTTTCTTT.

This clone was counted only a few times. The chain has TRBV29-1 and TRBJ1-1; tentatively, D is TRBD1 (5 bases). V was cut by 7 bases and J by 3 bases, with 12 bases left in between. From germline, CDR1 is SQVTM and CDR2 ANQGSEA. The CDR3 loop spans 12 amino acids. This chain's CDR3 is CSATSGYTEAFF. The CDR3 bases are TGCAGCGCCACGTCAGGGTACACTGAAGCTTTCTTT.

This chain connects TRBV7-9 to TRBJ1-2, with D unclear. The germline V gene encodes CDR1 SEHNR and CDR2 FQNEAQ (reference sequence). Between the trimmed V and J ends, which lost 5 bases and 4 bases, there was a span of 17 bases. CDR3 length equals 15 residues. CDR3 bases: TGTGCCAGCAGCCCAGACCCCGACAAAGGCTATGGCTACACCTTC. As protein: CASSPDPDKGYGYTF.